This entry concerns a single T cell receptor (beta chain). Its antigen remains unidentified. Produced via immunoSEQ multiplex PCR; TCRdb's table is partial and in-frame only. In the table there are approximately 4,600 clones, around 95% of which are singletons. These data are taken from a study of T cell clonotyping in hematopoietic cell transplantation. Study observations and caveats: Few recipient clonotypes overlapped donors; over 97% were de novo at given depth. After transplant, recipient diversity fell while pathologically expanded clonotypes grew through day 180. Broader posttransplant TCR repertoire diversity was predicted by graft donor and pretransplant recipient Inverse Simpson Index values.

Germline V gene sequence: CDR1 SGHRS, CDR2 YFSETQ. The CDR3 consists of 14 residues. Trimming cost V 4 bases and J 4 bases; bases outside gene matches: 5. The chain recombines TRBV5-1 with TRBJ1-3; 7 bases agree with TRBD1. The clonotype originates from a male patient aged 55 to 70 who had an allogeneic stem cell transplant from a related donor, so the T cells may come from the graft donor. Some clones in this sample may be carry-over from other donors' samples. The source was PBMCs, collected 180 days after allogeneic stem cell transplant. CDR3: CASSGTGDGNTIYF. CDR3 in DNA: TGCGCCAGCAGCGGAACAGGGGACGGAAACACCATATATTTT.